This T cell receptor beta chain was recovered during a study of blood T cell repertoires in COVID-19 (TCRdb year 2020). Looking at the study overall: Samples from collaborators originated in the United States, Italy and Spain and spanned both the acute and convalescent phases of COVID-19. The samples were drawn from the first 160 participants of the ongoing ImmuneRACE study and from 1,254 subjects provided by 6 global collaborators. A de-identified subject ID, COVID-19 status, age in years and sex were almost always included in the sample metadata. The repertoires were made available in a free public database intended to serve as a resource for research on the immune response to SARS-CoV-2. Deeply sampled blood TCRbeta repertoires from subjects exposed to, actively infected with, or recovered from COVID-19 were included in the dataset. HLA class I and class II types, where available, came from metadata supplied by the sample provider rather than from assay-based typing. The prospective study material was composed of cDNA or gDNA derived from T cells, B-cell-depleted T cells, or PBMCs.

Results and caveats for the whole study, not just this receptor: Clinical and demographic metadata were provided uncurated, with the amount varying by source and participant.

The CDR3 contains 15 residues, cysteine and phenylalanine counted. The read is trimmed to its CDR3 DNA, 45 bases read in frame from base 1. CDR1 is given as SGHDN and CDR2 as FVKESK, both from the germline V gene. The V end loses 6 bases and the J end loses 2 bases, and a stretch of 15 bases separates them. TCRbeta CDR3 regions were amplified from genomic DNA using the immunoSEQ Assay, a bias-controlled multiplex PCR. In the original analysis: The number of nucleated cells in each sample was estimated by amplification of reference gene primers within the assay. To quantify the absolute abundance of each unique TCRbeta CDR3 rearrangement, sequence reads were collapsed and filtered. For each sample, productive Simpson clonality was calculated as the square root of Simpson's diversity index over productive rearrangements. TCRdb took this table from immuneACCESS and kept in-frame rearrangements with V and J called. Such tables lack part of the clones; where checked against another copy, unresolved V genes explain under half of the gap, and the rest is unexplained. That table furnishes V, J and clone size, whereas the DNA furnished D and trimming. This sample has tens of thousands of clones in its table, and about nine tenths of those were observed once. The ten largest account for about 5% of the sample.

As regards this clone: The antigen it binds to is not known. Per-nucleotide qualities are absent, and no much larger clonotype sits a single base away.

Collaborating institutions collected whole blood in K2EDTA tubes following their own protocols. Collaborator samples were shipped for TCRbeta analysis as frozen whole blood, isolated PBMCs, or DNA extracted from either sample type. This receptor chain uses TRBV14 and TRBJ2-3; the D gene identity is not certain. The sequenced sample was peripheral blood. This TCR came from an elderly woman with acute or convalescent COVID-19. CDR3 protein: CASSLPWANTDTQYF. The DNA is TGTGCCAGCAGTCTCCCTTGGGCCAACACAGATACGCAGTATTTT.